This passage covers 3 T cell receptor beta chains from one sample sequenced in a study of T cell repertoires in cytomegalovirus infection (dated by TCRdb to 2018 to 2020). The sequencer listed for this sample is Illumina HiSeq 1500. In TCRdb, the public reads were trimmed at Q25 with fastp and aligned with MiXCR, with productive beta chains retained. All rows with the same CDR3 protein become a single entry with the most common DNA and genes. This sample lists around 530,000 distinct CDR3 sequences; around 27% were detected once. The top ten hold around 14% of the sample. The sample consisted of PBMCs. The receptors were sampled from a human donor in good health (CMV status not recorded). Some clones in this sample may be carry-over from other donors' samples.

CDR3 sequence (DNA): TGTGCCAGCAGTGAAGTCGCTAGCGGGAGTTCTAATGAGCAGTTCTTC. This sequence encodes CASSEVASGSSNEQFF. The chain employs TRBV2 and TRBJ2-1; 10 positions match TRBD2. The CDR3 runs 16 residues. The V segment lost 1 base and the J segment 7 bases; nucleotides outside the gene matches: 7. Looked up from germline, CDR1 is SNHLY and CDR2 is FYNNEI.

The gene calls are TRBV7-8 and TRBJ2-3, with 11 bases lining up with TRBD1. The CDR3 is 17 residues long. Per germline, CDR1 SGHVS and CDR2 FQNEAQ. The J segment lost 5 bases and the V segment lost 1 base, leaving 8 bases of the junction unmatched. The CDR3 bases are TGTGCCAGCAGCTTAGTCGGCGGGACAGGGGGAGGAGATACGCAGTATTTT. Protein: CASSLVGGTGGGDTQYF.

The J gene is TRBJ1-5, the V gene TRBV6-5; D uncertain. CDR1 is MNHEY, CDR2 SVGAGI, per germline. This CDR3 is built from 13 residues. Deletions cut 8 bases from V and 0 bases from J, with 8 bases between. DNA of the CDR3: TGTGCCAGCCGAGCGAATAGCAATCAGCCCCAGCATTTT. This codes for CASRANSNQPQHF.